The clone carrying this T cell receptor (beta chain) was recorded many times. Germline V gene sequence: CDR1 SGHTA, CDR2 FQGTGA. V lost 2 bases and J lost 0, with 5 bases in between. The CDR3 totals 14 residues. The sorted Tregs were CD4+CD25+CD127-/low cells. TCRdb re-analysed the 5' RACE reads in MiXCR, keeping a single row per CDR3 protein. Of around 10,000 distinct CDR3 sequences in the sample, around a quarter were seen once. The chain has TRBV7-3 and TRBJ1-3; D gene ambiguous. The TCR sequence derives from a female donor with breast cancer. The sequenced material came from Tregs sorted from a lymph node. CDR3 sequence (DNA): TGTGCCAGCAGCTTAGAGCACTCTGGAAACACCATATATTTT. The encoded protein is CASSLEHSGNTIYF.